This entry describes one T cell receptor (beta chain). Its antigen remains unknown. J was trimmed by 5 bases and V by 2 bases; bases with no gene match: 3. The CDR3 is made up of 15 amino acids. Germline V gives CDR1 LGHNA, CDR2 YSLEER. These data come from a study of T cell repertoires and HLA-DP antigens. The wider study: One stimulator alloantigen differed from self by one groove amino acid; the other by ten.

Deep-resolution sequencing targeted roughly 220,000 T cell genomes in pre-culture CD4+ samples. The protocol was immunoSEQ multiplex PCR, while the TCRdb copy is restricted to in-frame clones and leaves out a portion. The sample includes around 90,000 clones, more than 75% of them seen just once. Sequenced input: CD4+ T cells from PBMCs. The TCR comes from a man aged 50-60 years in good health and CMV-seronegative. The rearrangement links TRBV4-3 to TRBJ2-2, with 9 bases that match TRBD1. CDR3 sequence: CASSQPGQGTGELFF. CDR3 in DNA: TGCGCCAGCAGCCAACCGGGACAGGGAACCGGGGAGCTGTTTTTT.